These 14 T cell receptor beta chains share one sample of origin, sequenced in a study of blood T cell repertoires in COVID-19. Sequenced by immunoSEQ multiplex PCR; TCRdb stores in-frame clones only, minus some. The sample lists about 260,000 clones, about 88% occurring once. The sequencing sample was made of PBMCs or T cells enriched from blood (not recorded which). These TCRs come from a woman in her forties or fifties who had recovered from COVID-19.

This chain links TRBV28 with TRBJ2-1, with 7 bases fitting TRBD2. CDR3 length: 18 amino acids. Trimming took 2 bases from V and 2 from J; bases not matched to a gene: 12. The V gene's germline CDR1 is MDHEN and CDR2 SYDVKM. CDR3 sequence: CASSLIGGGSGPYNEQFF. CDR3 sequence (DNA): TGTGCCAGCAGTTTAATTGGTGGGGGTAGCGGGCCCTACAATGAGCAGTTCTTC. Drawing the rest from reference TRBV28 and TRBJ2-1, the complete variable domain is DVKVTQSSRYLVKRTGEKVFLECVQDMDHENMFWYRQDPGLGLRLIYFSYDVKMKEKGDIPEGYSVSREKKERFSLILESASTNQTSMYLCASSLIGGGSGPYNEQFFGPGTRLTVL.

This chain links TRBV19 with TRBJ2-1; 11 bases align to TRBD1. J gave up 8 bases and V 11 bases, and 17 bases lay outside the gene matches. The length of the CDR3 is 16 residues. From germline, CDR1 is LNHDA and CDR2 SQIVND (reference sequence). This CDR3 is CAQIRGPGQGGDEQFF. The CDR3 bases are TGTGCCCAAATTCGGGGACCGGGACAGGGGGGCGATGAGCAGTTCTTC.

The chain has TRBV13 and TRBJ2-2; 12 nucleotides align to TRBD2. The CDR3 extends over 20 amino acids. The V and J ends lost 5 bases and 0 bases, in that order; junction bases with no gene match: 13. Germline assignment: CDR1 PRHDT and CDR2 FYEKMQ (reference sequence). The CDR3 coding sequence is TGTGCCAGCAGCCCAATGCCGACTAGCGGGAGAGCGTCGAACACCGGGGAGCTGTTTTTT. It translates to CASSPMPTSGRASNTGELFF.

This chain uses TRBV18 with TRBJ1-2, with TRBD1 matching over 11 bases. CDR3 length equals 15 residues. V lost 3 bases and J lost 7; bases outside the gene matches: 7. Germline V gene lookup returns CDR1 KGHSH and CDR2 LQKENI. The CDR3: CASSPDRGQGSGYTF. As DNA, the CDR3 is TGTGCCAGCTCACCGGACAGGGGGCAAGGTAGTGGCTACACCTTC.

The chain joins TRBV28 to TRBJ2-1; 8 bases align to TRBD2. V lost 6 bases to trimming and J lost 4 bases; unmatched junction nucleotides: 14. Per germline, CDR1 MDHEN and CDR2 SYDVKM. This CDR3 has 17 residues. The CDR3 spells CASRLSGGRERYNEQFF. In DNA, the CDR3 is TGTGCCAGCAGGTTAAGCGGGGGACGTGAGCGATACAATGAGCAGTTCTTC.

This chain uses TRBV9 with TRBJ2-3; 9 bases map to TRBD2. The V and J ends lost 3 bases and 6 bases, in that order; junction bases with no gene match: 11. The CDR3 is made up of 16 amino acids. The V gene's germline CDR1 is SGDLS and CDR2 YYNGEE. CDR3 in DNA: TGTGCCAGCAGCGCCATAGGACTAGCGAATAAGGATACGCAGTATTTT. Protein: CASSAIGLANKDTQYF.

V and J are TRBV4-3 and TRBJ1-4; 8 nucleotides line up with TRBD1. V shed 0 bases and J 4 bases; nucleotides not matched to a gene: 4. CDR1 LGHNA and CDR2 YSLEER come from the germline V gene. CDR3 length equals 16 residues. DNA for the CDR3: TGCGCCAGCAGCCAAGATCAGGGGGCGGTTAATGAAAAACTGTTTTTT. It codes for CASSQDQGAVNEKLFF.

DNA of the CDR3: TGTGCCAGCAGCCTCACTAGCGCCAACACCGGGGAGCTGTTTTTT. Amino acid sequence: CASSLTSANTGELFF. V and J are TRBV7-2 and TRBJ2-2; 7 positions agree with TRBD2. Per the germline V gene, CDR1 is SGHTA and CDR2 is FQGNSA. The CDR3 has 15 residues. With 5 bases clipped from V and 2 bases from J, the junction kept 5 bases outside the gene matches.

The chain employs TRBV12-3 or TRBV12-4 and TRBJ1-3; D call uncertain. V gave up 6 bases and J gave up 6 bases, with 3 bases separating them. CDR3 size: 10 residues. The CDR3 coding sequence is TGTGCCAGCAGCCTAAACACCATATATTTT. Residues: CASSLNTIYF.

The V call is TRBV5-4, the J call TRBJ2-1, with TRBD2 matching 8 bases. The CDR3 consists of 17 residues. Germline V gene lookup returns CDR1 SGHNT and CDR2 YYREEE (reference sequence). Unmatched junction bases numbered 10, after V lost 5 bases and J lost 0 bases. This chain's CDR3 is CASSEGLAGSSYNEQFF. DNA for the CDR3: TGTGCCAGCAGTGAAGGACTAGCCGGCAGCTCCTACAATGAGCAGTTCTTC.

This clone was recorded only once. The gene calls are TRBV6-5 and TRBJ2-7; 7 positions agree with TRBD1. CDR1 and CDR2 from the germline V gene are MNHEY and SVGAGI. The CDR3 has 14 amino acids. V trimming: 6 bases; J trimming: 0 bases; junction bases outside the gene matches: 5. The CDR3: CASRVDRSSYEQYF. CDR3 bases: TGTGCCAGCAGGGTGGACAGGAGCTCCTACGAGCAGTACTTC.

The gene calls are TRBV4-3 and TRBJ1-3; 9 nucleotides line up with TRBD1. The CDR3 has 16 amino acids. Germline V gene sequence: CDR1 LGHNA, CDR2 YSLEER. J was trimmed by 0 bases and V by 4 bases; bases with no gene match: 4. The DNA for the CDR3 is TGCGCCAGCAGCCGGGGGACAGGGACCTCTGGAAACACCATATATTTT. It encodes CASSRGTGTSGNTIYF.

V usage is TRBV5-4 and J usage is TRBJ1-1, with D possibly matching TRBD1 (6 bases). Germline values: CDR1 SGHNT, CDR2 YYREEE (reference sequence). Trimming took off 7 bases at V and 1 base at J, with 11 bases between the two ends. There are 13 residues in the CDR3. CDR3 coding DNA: TGTGCCAGCCGAACGACAGGGAACACTGAAGCTTTCTTT. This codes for CASRTTGNTEAFF.

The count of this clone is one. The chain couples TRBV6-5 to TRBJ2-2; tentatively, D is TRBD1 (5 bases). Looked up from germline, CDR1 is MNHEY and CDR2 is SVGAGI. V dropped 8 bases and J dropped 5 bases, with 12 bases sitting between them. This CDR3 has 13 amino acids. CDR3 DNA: TGTGCCAGCCGAGCAGGGCGGACCGGGGAGCTGTTTTTT. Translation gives CASRAGRTGELFF.